The rows below give T cell receptor beta chains drawn from one sample of a study of blood T cell repertoires in COVID-19. The table came from immunoSEQ multiplex PCR; TCRdb's copy has only in-frame clones and leaves some out. The sample records about 250,000 clones, approximately 83% being singletons. The specimen was peripheral blood. These receptors came from an older man with acute or convalescent COVID-19. Both conserved end residues are part of each CDR3. D genes are given only for firm matches. Clone sizes are given selectively: once, few, many, or a class where the clone is expanded.

TRBJ2-2 | TRBD1 | TRBV5-5 | once | TGTGCCAGCAGCGCTGGACAGGGAGCGAACACCGGGGAGCTGTTTTTT | CASSAGQGANTGELFF
TRBJ2-4 | TRBD1 | TRBV7-2 | . | TGTGCCAGCAGCTTAGTAAGGGACAGGGGAAACATTCAGTACTTC | CASSLVRDRGNIQYF
TRBJ2-3 | TRBD2 | TRBV24-1 | . | TGTGCCACCAGTGACTCCCTAGCGGGAGGGCCGAGGGATACGCAGTATTTT | CATSDSLAGGPRDTQYF
TRBJ1-5 | . | TRBV5-1 | . | TGCGCCAGCAGCTTGGTGGCGGGGACCAATCAGCCCCAGCATTTT | CASSLVAGTNQPQHF
TRBJ1-5 | . | TRBV28 | . | TGTGCCAGCCGGTCGGGCAGGGGTCATCAGCCCCAGCATTTT | CASRSGRGHQPQHF
TRBJ1-6 | . | TRBV5-6 | once | TGTGCCAGCAGCTTGTGGGGCGATATCTCCTATAATTCACCCCTCCACTTT | CASSLWGDISYNSPLHF
TRBJ2-7 | TRBD1 | TRBV7-2 | . | TGTGCCAGCAGCTATACCGGGACAGGGGTTGACGAGCAGTACTTC | CASSYTGTGVDEQYF
TRBJ1-1 | TRBD1 | TRBV18 | . | TGTGCCAGCTCAGGGACAGGGAGCACTGAAGCTTTCTTT | CASSGTGSTEAFF
TRBJ1-2 | . | TRBV5-1 | . | TGCGCCAGCAGCTTCTCGCGGAACTACACCTTC | CASSFSRNYTF
TRBJ2-7 | . | TRBV28 | . | TGTGCCAGCAGTCGTTCCGGGGGGCGTTACTACGAGCAGTACTTC | CASSRSGGRYYEQYF
TRBJ1-4 | . | TRBV4-1 | . | TGCGCCAGCAGCCAAGACAATTCGGGTCGGGCTAATGAAAAACTGTTTTTT | CASSQDNSGRANEKLFF
TRBJ2-4 | . | TRBV19 | few | TGTGCCAGTAGTATCTTAGGGGTCGGAAACATTCAGTACTTC | CASSILGVGNIQYF
TRBJ1-1 | . | TRBV2 | few | TGTGCCAGCAGTCCCCGCTTAGGGGGAAGGGACGGCGCTGAAGCTTTCTTT | CASSPRLGGRDGAEAFF
TRBJ2-7 | TRBD2 | TRBV19 | . | TGTGCCAGTAGTATTGGCCCTAGCGGGGTCTCCTACGAGCAGTACTTC | CASSIGPSGVSYEQYF
TRBJ2-7 | TRBD2 | TRBV2 | many | TGTGCCAGCCGGCGAGCGGGAGGGCCAGGGGAGCAGTACTTC | CASRRAGGPGEQYF
TRBJ1-6 | . | TRBV12-5 | . | TGTGCTAGTGGTTTCACGTTGGGGGGGAATTCACCCCTCCACTTT | CASGFTLGGNSPLHF
TRBJ2-3 | . | TRBV12-3/TRBV12-4 | . | TGTGCCAGCAGCCCACAGGGAGATACGCAGTATTTT | CASSPQGDTQYF
TRBJ2-2 | . | TRBV29-1 | . | TGCAGCGTTGCCCAGAGGGCTGGCACCGGGGAGCTGTTTTTT | CSVAQRAGTGELFF
TRBJ2-7 | TRBD1 | TRBV5-1 | . | TGCGCCAGCAGCCCTGGACAGGGGGCGTGCTACGAGCAGTACTTC | CASSPGQGACYEQYF
TRBJ1-5 | TRBD1 | TRBV19 | . | TGTGCCAGTAGTGGAGGACAGGTATATAGCAATCAGCCCCAGCATTTT | CASSGGQVYSNQPQHF
TRBJ2-3 | TRBD1 | TRBV5-1 | . | TGCGCCAGCAGCTCCGGACAGGTCACAGATACGCAGTATTTT | CASSSGQVTDTQYF
TRBJ1-5 | . | TRBV6-1 | . | TGTGCCAGCAGTGAAGCGTGGGCAGGGAGCAATCAGCCCCAGCATTTT | CASSEAWAGSNQPQHF
TRBJ2-7 | TRBD1 | TRBV10-3 | . | TGTGCCATCAGTTATCACCAGGGACAGGGGGCGGGCGAGCAGTACTTC | CAISYHQGQGAGEQYF